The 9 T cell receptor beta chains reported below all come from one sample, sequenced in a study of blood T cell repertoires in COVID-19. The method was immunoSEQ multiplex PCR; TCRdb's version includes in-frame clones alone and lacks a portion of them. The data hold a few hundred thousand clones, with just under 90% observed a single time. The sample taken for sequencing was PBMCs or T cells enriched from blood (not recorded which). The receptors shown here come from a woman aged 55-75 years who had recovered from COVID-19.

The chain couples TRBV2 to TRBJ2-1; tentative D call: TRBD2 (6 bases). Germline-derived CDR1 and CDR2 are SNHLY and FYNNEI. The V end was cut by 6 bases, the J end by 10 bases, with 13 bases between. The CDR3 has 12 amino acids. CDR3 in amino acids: CASSYDSGEQFF. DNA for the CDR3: TGTGCCAGCAGCTACGATAGCGGAGAGCAGTTCTTC.

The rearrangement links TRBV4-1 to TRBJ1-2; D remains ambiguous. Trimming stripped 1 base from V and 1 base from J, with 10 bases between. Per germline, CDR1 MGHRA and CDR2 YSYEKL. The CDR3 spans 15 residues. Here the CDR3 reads CASSQGPGVNYGYTF. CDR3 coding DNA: TGCGCCAGCAGCCAAGGACCGGGAGTTAACTATGGCTACACCTTC.

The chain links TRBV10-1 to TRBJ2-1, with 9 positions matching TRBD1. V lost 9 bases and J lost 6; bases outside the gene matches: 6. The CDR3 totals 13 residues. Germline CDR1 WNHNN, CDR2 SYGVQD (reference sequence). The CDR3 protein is CARKDRGGNEQFF. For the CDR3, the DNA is TGCGCCAGAAAGGACAGGGGCGGCAATGAGCAGTTCTTC.

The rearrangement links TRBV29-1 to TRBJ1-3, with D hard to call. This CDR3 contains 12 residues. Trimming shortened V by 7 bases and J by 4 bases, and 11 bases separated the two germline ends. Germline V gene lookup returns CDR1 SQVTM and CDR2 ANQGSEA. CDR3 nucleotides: TGCAGCGCCATGATAGCCGGAAACACCATATATTTT. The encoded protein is CSAMIAGNTIYF.

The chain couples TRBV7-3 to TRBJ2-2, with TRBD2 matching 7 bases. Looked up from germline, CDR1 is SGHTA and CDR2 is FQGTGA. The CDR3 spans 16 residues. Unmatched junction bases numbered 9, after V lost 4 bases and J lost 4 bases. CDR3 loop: CASSSRLAQSTGELFF. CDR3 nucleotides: TGTGCCAGCAGCTCCAGACTAGCTCAGAGCACCGGGGAGCTGTTTTTT.

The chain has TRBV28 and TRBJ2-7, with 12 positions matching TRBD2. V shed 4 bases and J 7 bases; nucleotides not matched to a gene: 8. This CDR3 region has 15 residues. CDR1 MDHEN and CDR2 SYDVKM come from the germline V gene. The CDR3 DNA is TGTGCCAGCAGTTCTAGCGGGAGGGCCTCGGGGGAGCAGTACTTC. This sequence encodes CASSSSGRASGEQYF.

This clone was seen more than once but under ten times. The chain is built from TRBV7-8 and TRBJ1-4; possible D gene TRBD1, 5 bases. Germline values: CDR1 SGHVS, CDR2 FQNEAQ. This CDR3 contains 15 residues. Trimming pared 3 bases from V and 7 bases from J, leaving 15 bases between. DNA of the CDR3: TGTGCCAGCAGCTTGGCCGGGACTCGATCTGAAAAACTGTTTTTT. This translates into CASSLAGTRSEKLFF.

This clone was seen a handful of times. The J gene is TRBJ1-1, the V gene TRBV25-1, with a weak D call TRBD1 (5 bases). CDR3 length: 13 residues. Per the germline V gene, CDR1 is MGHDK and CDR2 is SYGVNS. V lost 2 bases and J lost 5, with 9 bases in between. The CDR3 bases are TGTGCCAGCAGTGAAGCAGGGTGGACTGAAGCTTTCTTT. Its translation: CASSEAGWTEAFF.

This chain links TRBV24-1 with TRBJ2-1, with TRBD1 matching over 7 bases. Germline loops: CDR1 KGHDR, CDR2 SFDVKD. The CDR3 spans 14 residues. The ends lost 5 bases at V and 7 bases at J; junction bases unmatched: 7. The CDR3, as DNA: TGTGCCACCAGTGGCTGGGACAGACAGAATGAGCAGTTCTTC. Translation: CATSGWDRQNEQFF.